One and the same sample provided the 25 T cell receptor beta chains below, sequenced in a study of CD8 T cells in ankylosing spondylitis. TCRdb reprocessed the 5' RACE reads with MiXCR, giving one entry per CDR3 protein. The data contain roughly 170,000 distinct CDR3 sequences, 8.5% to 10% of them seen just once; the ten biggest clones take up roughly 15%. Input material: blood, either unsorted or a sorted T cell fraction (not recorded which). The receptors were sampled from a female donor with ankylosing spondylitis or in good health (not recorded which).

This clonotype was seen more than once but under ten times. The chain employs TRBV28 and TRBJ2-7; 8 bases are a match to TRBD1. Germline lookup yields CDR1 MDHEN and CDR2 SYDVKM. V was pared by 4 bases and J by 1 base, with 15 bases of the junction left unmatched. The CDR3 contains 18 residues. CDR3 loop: CASSSLQPRTGRSYEQYF. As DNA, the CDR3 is TGTGCCAGCAGTTCGCTGCAGCCTCGGACAGGGAGGTCCTACGAGCAGTACTTC.

CDR3 sequence (DNA): TGTGCCAGCAGCCAATGGTCTTTAGTCTCTGGAAACACCATATATTTT. Its protein product is CASSQWSLVSGNTIYF. The chain carries TRBV4-2 and TRBJ1-3; D is uncertain. The CDR3 has 16 amino acids. The ends were cut back, 2 bases at V and 0 bases at J, with 11 bases in the middle. Germline values: CDR1 LGHNA, CDR2 YNFKEQ.

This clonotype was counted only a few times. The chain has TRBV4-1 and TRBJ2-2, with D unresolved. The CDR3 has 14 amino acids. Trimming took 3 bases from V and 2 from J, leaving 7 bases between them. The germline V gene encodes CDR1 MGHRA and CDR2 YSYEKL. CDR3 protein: CASSQYPNTGELFF. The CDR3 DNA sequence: TGCGCCAGCAGCCAGTACCCCAACACCGGGGAGCTGTTTTTT.

This chain's CDR3 is CASSFGQAGNYGYTF. CDR3 DNA: TGTGCCAGCAGCTTCGGACAGGCCGGTAACTATGGCTACACCTTC. The rearrangement links TRBV7-9 to TRBJ1-2; 7 bases fit TRBD1. The CDR3 length is 15 residues. Germline V gives CDR1 SEHNR, CDR2 FQNEAQ (reference sequence). V trimming: 3 bases; J trimming: 1 base; junction bases outside the gene matches: 5.

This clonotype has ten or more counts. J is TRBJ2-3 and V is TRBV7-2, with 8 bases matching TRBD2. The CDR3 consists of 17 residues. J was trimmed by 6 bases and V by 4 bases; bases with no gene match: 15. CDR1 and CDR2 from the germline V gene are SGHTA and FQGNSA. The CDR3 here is CASSSPETSGEGDTQYF. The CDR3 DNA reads TGTGCCAGCAGCTCCCCCGAAACTAGCGGAGAAGGGGATACGCAGTATTTT.

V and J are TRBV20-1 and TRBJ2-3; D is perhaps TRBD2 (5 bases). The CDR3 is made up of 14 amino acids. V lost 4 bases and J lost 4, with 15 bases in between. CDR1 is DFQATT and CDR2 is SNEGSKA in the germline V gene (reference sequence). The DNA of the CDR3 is TGCAGTGCTAACCACGGAGGAGATGCAGATACGCAGTATTTT. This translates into CSANHGGDADTQYF.

CDR3 residues: CASLNALAGGVSYNEQFF. For the CDR3, the DNA is TGTGCCAGCCTCAACGCTTTAGCGGGTGGGGTCTCCTACAATGAGCAGTTCTTC. V gene TRBV12-3 or TRBV12-4 combines with J gene TRBJ2-1; 7 bases are a match to TRBD2. Germline trimming cut 8 bases from V and 0 bases from J; bases unmatched to any gene: 16. This CDR3 is built from 18 residues.

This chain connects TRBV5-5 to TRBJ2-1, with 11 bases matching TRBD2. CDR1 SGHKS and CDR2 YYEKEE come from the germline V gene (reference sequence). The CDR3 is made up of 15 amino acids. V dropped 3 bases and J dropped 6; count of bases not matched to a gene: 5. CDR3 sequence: CASSSGTSGLNEQFF. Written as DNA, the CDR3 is TGTGCCAGCAGCTCCGGGACTAGCGGACTCAATGAGCAGTTCTTC.

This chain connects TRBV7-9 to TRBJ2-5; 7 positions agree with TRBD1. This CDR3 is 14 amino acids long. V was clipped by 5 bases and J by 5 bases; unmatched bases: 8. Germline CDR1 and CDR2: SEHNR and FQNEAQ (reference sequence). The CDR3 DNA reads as TGTGCCAGCAGCAGGGACAGCTCTGGGGAGACCCAGTACTTC. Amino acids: CASSRDSSGETQYF. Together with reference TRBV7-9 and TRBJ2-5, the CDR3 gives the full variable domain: DTGVSQNPRHKITKRGQNVTFRCDPISEHNRLYWYRQTLGQGPEFLTYFQNEAQLEKSRLLSDRFSAERPKGSFSTLEIQRTEQGDSAMYLCASSRDSSGETQYFGPGTRLLVL.

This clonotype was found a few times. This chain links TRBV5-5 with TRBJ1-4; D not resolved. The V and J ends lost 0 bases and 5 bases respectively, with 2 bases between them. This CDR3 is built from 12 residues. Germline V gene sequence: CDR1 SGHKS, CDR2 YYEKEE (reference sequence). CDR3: CASSLGNEKLFF. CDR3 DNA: TGTGCCAGCAGCTTGGGAAATGAAAAACTGTTTTTT. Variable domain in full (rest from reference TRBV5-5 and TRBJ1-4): DAGVTQSPTHLIKTRGQQVTLRCSPISGHKSVSWYQQVLGQGPQFIFQYYEKEERGRGNFPDRFSARQFPNYSSELNVNALLLGDSALYLCASSLGNEKLFFGSGTQLSVL.

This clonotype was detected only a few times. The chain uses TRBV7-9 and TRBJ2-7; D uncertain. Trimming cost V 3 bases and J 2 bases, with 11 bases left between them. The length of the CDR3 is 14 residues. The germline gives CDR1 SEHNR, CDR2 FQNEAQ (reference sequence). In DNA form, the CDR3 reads TGTGCCAGCAGCTTTGGGTCGTCGGCCTACGAGCAGTACTTC. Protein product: CASSFGSSAYEQYF.

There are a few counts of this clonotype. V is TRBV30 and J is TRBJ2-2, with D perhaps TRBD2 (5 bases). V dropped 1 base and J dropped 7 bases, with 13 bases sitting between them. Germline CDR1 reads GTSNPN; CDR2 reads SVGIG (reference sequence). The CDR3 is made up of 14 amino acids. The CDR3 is CAWSEMGEVGELFF. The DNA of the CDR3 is TGTGCCTGGAGTGAAATGGGAGAGGTCGGGGAGCTGTTTTTT. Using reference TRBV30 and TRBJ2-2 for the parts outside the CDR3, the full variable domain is SQTIHQWPATLVQPVGSPLSLECTVEGTSNPNLYWYRQAAGRGLQLLFYSVGIGQISSEVPQNLSASRPQDRQFILSSKKLLLSDSGFYLCAWSEMGEVGELFFGEGSRLTVL.

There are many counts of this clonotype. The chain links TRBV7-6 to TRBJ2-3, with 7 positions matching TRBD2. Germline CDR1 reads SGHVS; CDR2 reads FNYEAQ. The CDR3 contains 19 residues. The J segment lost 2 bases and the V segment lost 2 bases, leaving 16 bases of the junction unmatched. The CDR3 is CASSLTLWASGGLTDTQYF. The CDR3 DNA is TGTGCCAGCAGCTTAACCCTCTGGGCTAGCGGAGGCCTCACAGATACGCAGTATTTT.

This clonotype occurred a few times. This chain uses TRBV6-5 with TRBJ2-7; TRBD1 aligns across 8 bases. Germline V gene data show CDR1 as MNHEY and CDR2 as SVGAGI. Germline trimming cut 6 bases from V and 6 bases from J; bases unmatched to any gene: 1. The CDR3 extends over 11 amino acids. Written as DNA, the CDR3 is TGTGCCAGCAGGACAGGGGTCGAGCAGTACTTC. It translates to CASRTGVEQYF.

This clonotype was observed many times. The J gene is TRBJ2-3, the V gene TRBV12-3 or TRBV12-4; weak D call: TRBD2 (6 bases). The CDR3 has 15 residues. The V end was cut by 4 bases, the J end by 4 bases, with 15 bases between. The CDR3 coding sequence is TGTGCCAGCAGTTCCTACAAGCGGGTAGCAGATACGCAGTATTTT. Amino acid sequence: CASSSYKRVADTQYF.

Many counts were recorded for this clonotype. The CDR3 is CASSPRTSGLQETQYF. CDR3 in DNA: TGTGCCAGCAGCCCCCGGACTAGCGGTCTTCAAGAGACCCAGTACTTC. The chain joins TRBV7-9 to TRBJ2-5; 10 nucleotides line up with TRBD2. Losses at the gene ends were 5 bases for V and 2 bases for J; bases not matched to a gene: 8. This CDR3 is built from 16 residues. Germline-derived CDR1 and CDR2 are SEHNR and FQNEAQ (reference sequence).

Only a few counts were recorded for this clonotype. CDR3 sequence: CASSIVGSSYEQYF. CDR3 nucleotides: TGTGCCAGTAGTATTGTCGGCAGCTCCTACGAGCAGTACTTC. This chain links TRBV19 with TRBJ2-7; D uncertain. V was trimmed by 3 bases and J by 0 bases, leaving 9 bases between them. Per germline, CDR1 LNHDA and CDR2 SQIVND (reference sequence). The CDR3 runs to 14 residues.

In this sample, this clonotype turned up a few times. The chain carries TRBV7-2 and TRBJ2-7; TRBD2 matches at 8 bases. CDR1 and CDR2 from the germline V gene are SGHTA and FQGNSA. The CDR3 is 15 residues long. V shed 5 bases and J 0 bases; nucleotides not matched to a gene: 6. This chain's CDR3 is CASSEGTSGSYEQYF. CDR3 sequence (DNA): TGTGCCAGCAGCGAAGGAACTAGCGGCTCCTACGAGCAGTACTTC. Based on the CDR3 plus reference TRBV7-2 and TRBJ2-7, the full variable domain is GAGVSQSPSNKVTEKGKDVELRCDPISGHTALYWYRQSLGQGLEFLIYFQGNSAPDKSGLPSDRFSAERTGGSVSTLTIQRTQQEDSAVYLCASSEGTSGSYEQYFGPGTRLTVT.

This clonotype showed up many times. The CDR3 bases are TGTGCCAGCAGTCCCCAGGGTTTAGCGGGTGAGCAGTTCTTC. Its protein product is CASSPQGLAGEQFF. The rearrangement joins TRBV12-3 or TRBV12-4 to TRBJ2-1; 7 nucleotides line up with TRBD2. CDR3 length: 14 amino acids. J lost 9 bases, V lost 5 bases, and 10 bases had no gene match.

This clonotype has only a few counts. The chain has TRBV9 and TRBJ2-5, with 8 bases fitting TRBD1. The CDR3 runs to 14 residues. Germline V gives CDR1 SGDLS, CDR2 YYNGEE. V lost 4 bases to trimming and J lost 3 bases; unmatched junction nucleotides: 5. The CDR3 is CASSSGTGEETQYF. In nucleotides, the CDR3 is TGTGCCAGCAGCTCCGGGACAGGAGAAGAGACCCAGTACTTC.

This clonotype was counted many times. The CDR3 DNA follows: TGTGCCAGCAGCCTACAGGGAATAGCCAAAAACATTCAGTACTTC. Amino acid sequence: CASSLQGIAKNIQYF. The V and J genes are TRBV28 and TRBJ2-4; TRBD1 might be the D (6 bases). Germline-derived CDR1 and CDR2 are MDHEN and SYDVKM. V lost 6 bases, J lost 0 bases, and 12 bases lay in between. CDR3 length equals 15 residues.

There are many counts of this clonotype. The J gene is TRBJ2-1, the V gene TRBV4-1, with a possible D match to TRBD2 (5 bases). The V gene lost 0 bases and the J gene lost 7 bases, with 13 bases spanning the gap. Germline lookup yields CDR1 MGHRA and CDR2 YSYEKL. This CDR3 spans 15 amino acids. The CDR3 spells CASSQERAWENEQFF. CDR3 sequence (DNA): TGCGCCAGCAGCCAAGAACGAGCGTGGGAGAATGAGCAGTTCTTC.

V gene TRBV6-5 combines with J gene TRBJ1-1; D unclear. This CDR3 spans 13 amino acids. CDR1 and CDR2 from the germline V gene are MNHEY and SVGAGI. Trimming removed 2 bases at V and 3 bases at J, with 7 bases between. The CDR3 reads CASSYGSDTEAFF. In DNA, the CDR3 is TGTGCCAGCAGTTACGGGTCAGACACTGAAGCTTTCTTT.

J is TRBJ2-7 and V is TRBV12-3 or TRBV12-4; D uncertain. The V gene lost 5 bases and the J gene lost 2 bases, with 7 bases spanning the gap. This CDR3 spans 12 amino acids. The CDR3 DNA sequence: TGTGCCAGCAGTCCTCAGACCTACGAGCAGTACTTC. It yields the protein CASSPQTYEQYF.

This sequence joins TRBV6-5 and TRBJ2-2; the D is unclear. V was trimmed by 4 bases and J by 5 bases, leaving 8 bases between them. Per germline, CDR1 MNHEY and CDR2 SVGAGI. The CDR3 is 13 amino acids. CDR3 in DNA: TGTGCCAGCAGTTTCTGGGGTACCGGGGAGCTGTTTTTT. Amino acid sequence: CASSFWGTGELFF.